The rows below give T cell receptor beta chains drawn from one sample of a study of blood T cell repertoires in COVID-19. The assay was immunoSEQ multiplex PCR, and TCRdb's table has in-frame clones only and misses some. The sample lists 150,000 to 200,000 clones; roughly 91% were seen once. Sequencing input: peripheral blood. These receptors were taken from a woman in her forties or fifties with acute or convalescent COVID-19. CDR3s leave out the opening cysteine and the closing phenylalanine or tryptophan. Fields, in order: J gene, D gene, clone size, V gene, CDR3 protein. The D gene is left open where the match is weak. Expanded clones get a size class; other rows say once, few or many, or leave the size out.

J: TRBJ1-4; D: NA; size: NA; V: TRBV19; CDR3: ASSRTGISANEKLF
J: TRBJ2-1; D: NA; size: NA; V: TRBV4-1; CDR3: ASSQGPGLVNEQF
J: TRBJ1-5; D: NA; size: NA; V: TRBV24-1; CDR3: AIQRGAGNQPQH
J: TRBJ2-1; D: NA; size: NA; V: TRBV4-1; CDR3: ASSQKDMGFSYNEQF
J: TRBJ1-2; D: TRBD1; size: once; V: TRBV10-3; CDR3: AISGQGDGYT
J: TRBJ1-4; D: NA; size: NA; V: TRBV7-2; CDR3: ASSLQAREKLF
J: TRBJ1-4; D: NA; size: NA; V: TRBV4-2; CDR3: ASSQDVGAGEKLF
J: TRBJ1-2; D: TRBD1; size: NA; V: TRBV6-2/TRBV6-3; CDR3: ASSFDGTGGWYGYT
J: TRBJ2-2; D: NA; size: NA; V: TRBV4-1; CDR3: ASSSAGRARVDTGELF
J: TRBJ1-1; D: NA; size: NA; V: TRBV28; CDR3: ASSFLRGTEAF
J: TRBJ1-6; D: TRBD1; size: NA; V: TRBV5-1; CDR3: ASSLGTGSSYNSPLH
J: TRBJ2-5; D: TRBD1; size: NA; V: TRBV28; CDR3: ASSSLGQGIQETQY